The 20 T cell receptor beta chains listed next were all sequenced from one sample in a study of CXCR3-negative and CXCR3-positive naive CD8 T cells. The libraries of TRB cDNA were prepared using 5' RACE with UMI labels. Reprocessing the 5' RACE reads, TCRdb reports a single entry for every CDR3 protein and omits DNA. The sample totals about 43,000 distinct CDR3 sequences; its top ten clones hold about 11%. Material: memory CD8+ T cells from blood. The receptors were sampled from a human donor in good health. Some clones in this sample may be carry-over from other donors' samples.

The rearrangement uses TRBV6-1 and TRBJ2-5. The germline gives CDR1 MNHNS, CDR2 SASEGT. This CDR3 is built from 15 residues. The CDR3 sequence: CASSADTKTQETQYF.

The chain is built from TRBV28 and TRBJ1-6. The CDR3 totals 15 residues. Germline CDR1 is MDHEN and CDR2 is SYDVKM. The CDR3 region is CASSVDGTYNSPLHF.

The J gene is TRBJ2-1, the V gene TRBV27. The CDR3 is made up of 13 amino acids. Germline V gene lookup returns CDR1 MNHEY and CDR2 SMNVEV (reference sequence). The chain's CDR3 is CASSQPDYNEQFF.

The chain employs TRBV4-2 and TRBJ2-1; the TCRdb call, TRBD1, lacks DNA for checking. The CDR3 covers 15 residues. Germline assignment: CDR1 LGHNA and CDR2 YNFKEQ. This CDR3 is CASSPLSEAYNEQFF.

V is TRBV20-1 and J is TRBJ2-7; lacking DNA, the TRBD1 call made by TCRdb goes unchecked. This CDR3 contains 17 residues. Germline loops: CDR1 DFQATT, CDR2 SNEGSKA (reference sequence). CDR3 residues: CSAPESSNRGVKYEQYF.

The chain links TRBV12-3 or TRBV12-4 to TRBJ2-3; TCRdb's assignment of TRBD2 cannot be checked, as there is no DNA. The CDR3 is made up of 16 amino acids. The chain's CDR3 is CASSTSGGRRADTQYF.

The genes are TRBV29-1 and TRBJ2-2; no DNA is available, so the TRBD1 call from TCRdb remains unchecked. CDR1 is SQVTM, CDR2 ANQGSEA, per germline. This CDR3 comprises 15 residues. Here the CDR3 reads CSVDRGQGNTGELFF.

This chain joins TRBV6-5 and TRBJ1-4; as DNA is missing, the TRBD1 call by TCRdb cannot be tested. This CDR3 has 15 residues. Germline values: CDR1 MNHEY, CDR2 SVGAGI. The CDR3 spells CASSTGAFTNEKLFF.

The J gene is TRBJ2-1, the V gene TRBV29-1; TCRdb's assignment of TRBD2 cannot be checked, as there is no DNA. The CDR3 is 13 residues long. Germline V CDR1 and CDR2: SQVTM, ANQGSEA. The chain's CDR3 is CSVGRQGWDEQFF.

This chain links TRBV6-5 with TRBJ2-3; TCRdb lists TRBD2, though no DNA is available to test this call. The CDR3 sequence is 15 residues long. The germline CDR1 and CDR2 sequences are MNHEY and SVGAGI. CDR3 amino acids: CASSILAGGTDTQYF.

V and J are TRBV2 and TRBJ2-1; the TCRdb D gene call, TRBD1, has no DNA to confirm it. Germline CDR1 SNHLY, CDR2 FYNNEI. CDR3 size: 15 residues. This CDR3 reads CASSPGTESYNEQFF.

This chain links TRBV28 with TRBJ2-2; TCRdb gives TRBD2 as the D gene, but with no DNA this cannot be confirmed. CDR1 MDHEN and CDR2 SYDVKM come from the germline V gene. The length of the CDR3 is 21 residues. The CDR3 sequence is CASTYTGLRASGRAGTGELFF.

This rearrangement joins TRBV4-2 to TRBJ1-3. In germline, CDR1 is LGHNA, CDR2 YNFKEQ. The CDR3 covers 15 residues. CDR3 protein: CASSSSRTEGNTIYF.

According to its frequency, this clonotype is medium-sized. The chain couples TRBV5-1 to TRBJ2-1; TCRdb selects TRBD2, and the lack of DNA leaves this call unchecked. Germline values: CDR1 SGHRS, CDR2 YFSETQ. The CDR3 is 15 residues long. This CDR3 is CASSQRTSSYNEQFF. Full variable domain (remainder filled in from reference TRBV5-1 and TRBJ2-1): KAGVTQTPRYLIKTRGQQVTLSCSPISGHRSVSWYQQTPGQGLQFLFEYFSETQRNKGNFPGRFSGRQFSNSRSEMNVSTLELGDSALYLCASSQRTSSYNEQFFGPGTRLTVL.

The rearrangement links TRBV12-3 or TRBV12-4 to TRBJ2-7; TCRdb calls TRBD2, which cannot be checked without DNA. This CDR3 is 16 amino acids long. The chain's CDR3 is CASSLGRGQESYEQYF.

This chain uses TRBV4-3 with TRBJ2-1; TCRdb's D call, TRBD1, is unchecked because there is no DNA. Germline V gene sequence: CDR1 LGHNA, CDR2 YSLEER. CDR3 length: 15 residues. CDR3 residues: CASSQDRTGVAEQFF.

The chain joins TRBV25-1 to TRBJ2-3. The CDR3 covers 15 residues. CDR1 and CDR2 (germline): MGHDK, SYGVNS. The CDR3 region is CASSELISSTDTQYF.

The chain combines TRBV4-1 with TRBJ1-1; TCRdb's D gene call, TRBD1, goes unchecked for lack of DNA. Per the germline V gene, CDR1 is MGHRA and CDR2 is YSYEKL. The CDR3 extends over 14 amino acids. This CDR3 reads CASSLGQANTEAFF.

The rearrangement joins TRBV6-6 to TRBJ1-1. The CDR3 is made up of 12 amino acids. The germline V gene has CDR1 MNHNY and CDR2 SVGAGI (reference sequence). The CDR3 sequence is CASSYSGAEAFF.

V gene TRBV29-1 combines with J gene TRBJ2-1; with no DNA, the TCRdb D assignment of TRBD1 cannot be verified. The germline gives CDR1 SQVTM, CDR2 ANQGSEA. The CDR3 length is 14 residues. The CDR3 spells CSVRGGRTYNEQFF.